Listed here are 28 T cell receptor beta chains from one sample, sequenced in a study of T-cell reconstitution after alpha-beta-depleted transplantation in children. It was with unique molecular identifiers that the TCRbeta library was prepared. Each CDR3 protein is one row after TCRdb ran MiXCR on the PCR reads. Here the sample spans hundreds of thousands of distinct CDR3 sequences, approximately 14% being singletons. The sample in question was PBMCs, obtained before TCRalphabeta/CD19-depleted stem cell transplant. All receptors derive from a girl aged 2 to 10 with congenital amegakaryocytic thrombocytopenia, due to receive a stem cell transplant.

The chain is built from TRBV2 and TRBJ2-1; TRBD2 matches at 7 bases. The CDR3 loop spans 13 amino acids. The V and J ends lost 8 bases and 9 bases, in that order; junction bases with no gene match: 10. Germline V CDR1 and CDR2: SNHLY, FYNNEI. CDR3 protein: CASEPREGSEQFF. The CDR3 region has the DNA TGTGCCAGCGAACCTAGGGAGGGGAGTGAGCAGTTCTTC.

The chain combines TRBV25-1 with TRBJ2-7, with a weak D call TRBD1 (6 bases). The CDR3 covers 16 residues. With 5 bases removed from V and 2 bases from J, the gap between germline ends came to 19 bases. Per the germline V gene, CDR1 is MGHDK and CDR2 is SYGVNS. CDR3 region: CASSPPEGRDTYEQYF. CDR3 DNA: TGTGCCAGCAGTCCCCCTGAGGGCCGGGACACCTACGAGCAGTACTTC.

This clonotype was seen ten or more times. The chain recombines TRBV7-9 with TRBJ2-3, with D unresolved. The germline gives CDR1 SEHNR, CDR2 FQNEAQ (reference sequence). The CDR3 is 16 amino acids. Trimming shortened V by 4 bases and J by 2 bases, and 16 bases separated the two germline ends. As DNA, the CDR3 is TGTGCCAGCAGCTCCGTCTTCGGATTGCACACAGATACGCAGTATTTT. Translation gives CASSSVFGLHTDTQYF.

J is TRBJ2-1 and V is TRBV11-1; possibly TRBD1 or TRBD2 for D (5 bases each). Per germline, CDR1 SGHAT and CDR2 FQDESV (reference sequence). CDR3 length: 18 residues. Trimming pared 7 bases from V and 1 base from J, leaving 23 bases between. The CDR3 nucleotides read TGTGCCAGCACCCCCACAATTCCGGGACCAAGATCCTACAATGAGCAGTTCTTC. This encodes CASTPTIPGPRSYNEQFF. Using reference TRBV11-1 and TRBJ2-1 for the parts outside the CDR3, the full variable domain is EAEVAQSPRYKITEKSQAVAFWCDPISGHATLYWYRQILGQGPELLVQFQDESVVDDSQLPKDRFSAERLKGVDSTLKIQPAELGDSAMYLCASTPTIPGPRSYNEQFFGPGTRLTVL.

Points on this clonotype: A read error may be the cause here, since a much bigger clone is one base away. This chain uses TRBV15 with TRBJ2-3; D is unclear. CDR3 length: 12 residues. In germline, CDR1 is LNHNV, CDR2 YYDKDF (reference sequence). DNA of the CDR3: TGTGTCATTAGCTCCAGCACAGATACGCAGTATTTT. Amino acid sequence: CVISSSTDTQYF.

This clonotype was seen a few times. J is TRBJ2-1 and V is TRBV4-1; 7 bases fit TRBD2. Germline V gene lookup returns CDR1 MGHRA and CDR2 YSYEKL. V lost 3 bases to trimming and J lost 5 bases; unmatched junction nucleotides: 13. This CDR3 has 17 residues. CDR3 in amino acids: CASSHPSGGSSHNEQFF. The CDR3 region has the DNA TGCGCCAGCAGCCATCCCTCCGGCGGGAGCTCTCACAATGAGCAGTTCTTC.

CDR3 sequence: CSVETSGKPSTDTQYF. The CDR3, as DNA: TGCAGCGTTGAGACTAGCGGGAAACCTAGCACAGATACGCAGTATTTT. The chain has TRBV29-1 and TRBJ2-3; 11 nucleotides match TRBD2. Germline lookup yields CDR1 SQVTM and CDR2 ANQGSEA. The CDR3 runs to 16 residues. J lost 0 bases, V lost 3 bases, and 5 bases had no gene match.

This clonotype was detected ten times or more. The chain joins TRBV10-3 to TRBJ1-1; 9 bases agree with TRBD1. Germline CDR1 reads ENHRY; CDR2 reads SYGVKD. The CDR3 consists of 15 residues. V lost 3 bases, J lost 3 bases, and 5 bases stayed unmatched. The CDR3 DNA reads TGTGCCATCAGTGAACAAGGACAGGGGCACACTGAAGCTTTCTTT. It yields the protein CAISEQGQGHTEAFF.

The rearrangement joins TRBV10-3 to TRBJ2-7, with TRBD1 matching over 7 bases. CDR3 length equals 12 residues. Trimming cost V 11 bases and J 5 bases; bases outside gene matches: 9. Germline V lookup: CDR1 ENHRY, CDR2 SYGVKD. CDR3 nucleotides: TGTGCCGCGAGCCAGGGGGACGACGAGCAGTACTTC. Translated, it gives CAASQGDDEQYF.

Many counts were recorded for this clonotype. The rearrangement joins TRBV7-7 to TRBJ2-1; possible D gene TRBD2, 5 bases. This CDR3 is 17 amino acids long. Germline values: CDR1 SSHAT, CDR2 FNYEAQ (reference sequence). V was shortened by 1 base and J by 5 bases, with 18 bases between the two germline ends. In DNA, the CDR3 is TGTGCCAGCAGCTTAGAGTTATCTAGCCGAGAAAACAATGAGCAGTTCTTC. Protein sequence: CASSLELSSRENNEQFF.

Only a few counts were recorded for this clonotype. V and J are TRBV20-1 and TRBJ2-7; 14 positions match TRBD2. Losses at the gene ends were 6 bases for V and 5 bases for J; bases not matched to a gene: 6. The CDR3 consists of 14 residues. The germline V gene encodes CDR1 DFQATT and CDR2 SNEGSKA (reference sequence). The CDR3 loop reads CSAWTSGRFNEQYF. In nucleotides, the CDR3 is TGCAGTGCGTGGACTAGCGGGAGGTTCAACGAGCAGTACTTC.

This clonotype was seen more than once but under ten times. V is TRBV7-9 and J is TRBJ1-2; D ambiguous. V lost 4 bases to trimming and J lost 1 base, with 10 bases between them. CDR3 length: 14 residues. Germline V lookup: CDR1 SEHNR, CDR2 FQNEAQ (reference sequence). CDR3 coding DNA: TGTGCCAGCAGCTCTCCGGACCTTAACTATGGCTACACCTTC. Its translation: CASSSPDLNYGYTF.

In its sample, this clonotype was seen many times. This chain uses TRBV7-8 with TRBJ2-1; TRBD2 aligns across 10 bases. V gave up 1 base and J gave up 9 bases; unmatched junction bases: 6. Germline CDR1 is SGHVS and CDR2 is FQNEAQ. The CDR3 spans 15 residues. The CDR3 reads CASSLVVAGGLEQFF. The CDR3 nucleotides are TGTGCCAGCAGCTTAGTGGTAGCGGGAGGTCTTGAGCAGTTCTTC.

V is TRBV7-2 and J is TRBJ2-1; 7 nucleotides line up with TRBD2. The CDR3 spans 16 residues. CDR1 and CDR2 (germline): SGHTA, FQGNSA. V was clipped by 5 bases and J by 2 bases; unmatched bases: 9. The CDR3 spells CASSPGGGLAYNEQFF. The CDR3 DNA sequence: TGTGCCAGCAGCCCGGGAGGTGGTCTAGCCTACAATGAGCAGTTCTTC.

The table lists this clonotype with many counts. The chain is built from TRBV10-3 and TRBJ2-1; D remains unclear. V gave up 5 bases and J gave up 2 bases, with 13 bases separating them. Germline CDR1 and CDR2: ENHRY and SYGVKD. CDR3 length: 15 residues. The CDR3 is CAISPVAEAYNEQFF. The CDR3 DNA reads TGTGCCATCAGTCCCGTGGCGGAAGCCTACAATGAGCAGTTCTTC.

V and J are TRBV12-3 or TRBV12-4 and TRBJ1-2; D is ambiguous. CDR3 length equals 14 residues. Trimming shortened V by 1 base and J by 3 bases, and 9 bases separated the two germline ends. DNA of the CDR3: TGTGCCAGCAGTTTAGTGGGCGGATACTATGGCTACACCTTC. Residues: CASSLVGGYYGYTF.

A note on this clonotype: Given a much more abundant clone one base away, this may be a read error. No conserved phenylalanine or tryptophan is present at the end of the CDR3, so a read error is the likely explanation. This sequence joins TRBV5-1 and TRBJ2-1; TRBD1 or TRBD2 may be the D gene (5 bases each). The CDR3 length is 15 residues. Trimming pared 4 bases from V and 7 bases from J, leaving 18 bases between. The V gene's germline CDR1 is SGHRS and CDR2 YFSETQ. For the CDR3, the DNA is TGCGCCAGCAGCCCGTTCGAGGGGATGTTGAATGAGCAGTTCTAC. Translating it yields CASSPFEGMLNEQFY.

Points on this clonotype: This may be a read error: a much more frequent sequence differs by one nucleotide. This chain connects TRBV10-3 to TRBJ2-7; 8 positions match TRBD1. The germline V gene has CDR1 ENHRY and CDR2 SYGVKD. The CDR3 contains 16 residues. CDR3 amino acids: CAISDPLRTGFYELYF. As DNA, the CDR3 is TGTGCCATCAGTGATCCTTTGAGGACAGGGTTCTACGAGCTGTACTTC.

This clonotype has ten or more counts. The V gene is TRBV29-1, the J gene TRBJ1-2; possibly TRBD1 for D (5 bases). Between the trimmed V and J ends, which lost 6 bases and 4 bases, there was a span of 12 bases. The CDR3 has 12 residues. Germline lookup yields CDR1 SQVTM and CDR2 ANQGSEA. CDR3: CSVTGTFYGYTF. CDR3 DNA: TGCAGCGTGACCGGGACCTTCTATGGCTACACCTTC.

The CDR3 is CSARESGFEMETQYF. The DNA for the CDR3 is TGCAGTGCTAGAGAGTCCGGTTTTGAAATGGAGACCCAGTACTTC. V and J are TRBV20-1 and TRBJ2-5; no definite D call. The V end was cut by 0 bases, the J end by 5 bases, with 16 bases between. The CDR3 covers 15 residues. The germline V gene has CDR1 DFQATT and CDR2 SNEGSKA (reference sequence).

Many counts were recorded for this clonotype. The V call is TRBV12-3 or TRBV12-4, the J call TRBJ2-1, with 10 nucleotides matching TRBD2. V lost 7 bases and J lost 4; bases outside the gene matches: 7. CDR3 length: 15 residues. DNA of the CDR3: TGTGCCAGCACCTCACGGACTAGCGGATACAATGAGCAGTTCTTC. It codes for CASTSRTSGYNEQFF.

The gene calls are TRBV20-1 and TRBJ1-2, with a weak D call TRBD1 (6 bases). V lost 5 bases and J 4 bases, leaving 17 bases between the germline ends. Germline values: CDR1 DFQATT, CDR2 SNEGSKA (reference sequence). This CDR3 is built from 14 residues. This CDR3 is CSALTGAESYGYTF. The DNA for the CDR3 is TGCAGTGCTCTGACGGGGGCCGAATCCTATGGCTACACCTTC.

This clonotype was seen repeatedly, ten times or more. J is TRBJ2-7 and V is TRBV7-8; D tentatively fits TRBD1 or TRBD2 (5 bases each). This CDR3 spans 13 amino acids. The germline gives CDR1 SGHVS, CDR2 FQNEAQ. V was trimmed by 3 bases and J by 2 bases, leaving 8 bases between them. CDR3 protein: CASSFGGPYEQYF. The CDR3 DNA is TGTGCCAGCAGCTTTGGGGGTCCCTACGAGCAGTACTTC. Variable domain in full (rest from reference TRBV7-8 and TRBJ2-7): GAGVSQSPRYKVAKRGQDVALRCDPISGHVSLFWYQQALGQGPEFLTYFQNEAQLDKSGLPSDRFFAERPEGSVSTLKIQRTQQEDSAVYLCASSFGGPYEQYFGPGTRLTVT.

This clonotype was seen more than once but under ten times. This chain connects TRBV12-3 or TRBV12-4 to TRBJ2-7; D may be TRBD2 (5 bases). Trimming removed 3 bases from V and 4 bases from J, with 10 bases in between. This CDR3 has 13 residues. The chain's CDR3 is CASSFLGDYEQYF. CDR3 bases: TGTGCCAGCAGTTTCCTCGGGGATTACGAGCAGTACTTC.

CDR3 loop: CASSSGLAMDTQYF. The CDR3 DNA follows: TGTGCCAGCAGCTCGGGACTAGCAATGGATACGCAGTATTTT. The chain employs TRBV7-7 and TRBJ2-3, with 9 nucleotides matching TRBD2. CDR3 size: 14 residues. Germline CDR1 is SSHAT and CDR2 is FNYEAQ (reference sequence). Trimming cost V 4 bases and J 6 bases; bases outside gene matches: 5. Looking up the rest from reference TRBV7-7 and TRBJ2-3 gives the full variable domain: GAGVSQSPRYKVTKRGQDVTLRCDPISSHATLYWYQQALGQGPEFLTYFNYEAQPDKSGLPSDRFSAERPEGSISTLTIQRTEQRDSAMYRCASSSGLAMDTQYFGPGTRLTVL.

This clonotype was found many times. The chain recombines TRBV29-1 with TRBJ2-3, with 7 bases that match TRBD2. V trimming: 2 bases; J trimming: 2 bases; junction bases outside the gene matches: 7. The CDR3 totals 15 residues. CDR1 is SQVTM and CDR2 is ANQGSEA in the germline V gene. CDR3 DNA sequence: TGCAGCGTTGAACCGCGGGACTACCCCACAGATACGCAGTATTTT. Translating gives CSVEPRDYPTDTQYF.

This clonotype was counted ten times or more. CDR3 sequence (DNA): TGCGCCAGCAGCACCGGGACTAGCGGCACTAGCACAGATACGCAGTATTTT. Protein product: CASSTGTSGTSTDTQYF. The chain couples TRBV5-1 to TRBJ2-3, with 11 nucleotides matching TRBD2. CDR3 size: 17 residues. After removal of 4 bases from V and 0 bases from J, the junction contained 7 bases not matched to a gene. In germline, CDR1 is SGHRS, CDR2 YFSETQ.

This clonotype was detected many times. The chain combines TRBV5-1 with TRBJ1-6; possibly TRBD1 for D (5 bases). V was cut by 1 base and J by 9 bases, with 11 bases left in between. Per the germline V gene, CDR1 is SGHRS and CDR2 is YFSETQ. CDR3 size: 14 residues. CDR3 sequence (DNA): TGCGCCAGCAGCTTGTCACAGGCGACTTCACCCCTCCACTTT. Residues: CASSLSQATSPLHF. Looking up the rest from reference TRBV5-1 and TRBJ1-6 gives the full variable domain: KAGVTQTPRYLIKTRGQQVTLSCSPISGHRSVSWYQQTPGQGLQFLFEYFSETQRNKGNFPGRFSGRQFSNSRSEMNVSTLELGDSALYLCASSLSQATSPLHFGNGTRLTVT.